One sample yielded the 16 T cell receptor beta chains listed below, sequenced in a study of cytotoxic CD8 clonotypes in ibrutinib-treated CLL. The protocol was immunoSEQ multiplex PCR, while the TCRdb copy is restricted to in-frame clones and leaves out a portion. The table lists roughly 76,000 clones, more than 75% of them singletons. The specimen was PBMCs, collected at disease progression, from a patient treated with ibrutinib. These receptors originate from a human donor with chronic lymphocytic leukemia.

The CDR3 sequence is CASSTAYEQYF. CDR3 DNA: TGTGCCAGCAGCACAGCCTACGAGCAGTACTTC. This chain uses TRBV5-6 with TRBJ2-7; no clear D gene. Germline V gene data show CDR1 as SGHDT and CDR2 as YYEEEE. V lost 4 bases and J lost 2, with 4 bases in between. The CDR3 extends over 11 amino acids.

This chain links TRBV2 with TRBJ2-5; 14 nucleotides agree with TRBD2. The germline V gene has CDR1 SNHLY and CDR2 FYNNEI. CDR3 length equals 15 residues. V lost 6 bases to trimming and J lost 4 bases; unmatched junction nucleotides: 4. CDR3 sequence reads: CASRRLAGGGETQYF. Here the CDR3 DNA reads TGTGCCAGCAGGCGACTAGCGGGAGGGGGAGAGACCCAGTACTTC.

This clone was detected a few times. The rearrangement joins TRBV18 to TRBJ1-1; D might be TRBD1 (5 bases). The germline gives CDR1 KGHSH, CDR2 LQKENI. V lost 6 bases to trimming and J lost 1 base, with 9 bases between them. This CDR3 has 13 residues. CDR3 protein: CASSQDRNTEAFF. CDR3 in DNA: TGTGCCAGCTCCCAAGACAGGAACACTGAAGCTTTCTTT.

J is TRBJ1-5 and V is TRBV5-1, with D perhaps matching TRBD1 (5 bases). The CDR3 is 13 residues long. V was pared by 4 bases and J by 5 bases, with 10 bases between. Germline CDR1 is SGHRS and CDR2 is YFSETQ. This chain's CDR3 is CASSLTGDQPQHF. In DNA, the CDR3 is TGCGCCAGCAGCCTGACGGGGGATCAGCCCCAGCATTTT. The full variable domain, completed using reference TRBV5-1 and TRBJ1-5, is KAGVTQTPRYLIKTRGQQVTLSCSPISGHRSVSWYQQTPGQGLQFLFEYFSETQRNKGNFPGRFSGRQFSNSRSEMNVSTLELGDSALYLCASSLTGDQPQHFGDGTRLSIL.

This clone came up a few times. The chain recombines TRBV7-8 with TRBJ1-5, with D hard to call. The V end lost 2 bases, the J end lost 2 bases, and 10 bases lay between the germline ends. This CDR3 is 15 amino acids long. Germline CDR1 reads SGHVS; CDR2 reads FQNEAQ. The CDR3 protein is CASSLTSLRNQPQHF. CDR3 in DNA: TGTGCCAGCAGCTTAACAAGTCTGCGCAATCAGCCCCAGCATTTT.

The table lists this clone with a few counts. The chain joins TRBV18 to TRBJ1-5; D is undetermined. CDR1 and CDR2 (germline): KGHSH, LQKENI. The CDR3 sequence is 13 residues long. V lost 2 bases to trimming and J lost 6 bases, with 8 bases between them. The CDR3 DNA is TGTGCCAGCTCACCAGAGGGTCCTCAGCCCCAGCATTTT. It encodes CASSPEGPQPQHF.

The chain couples TRBV5-1 to TRBJ1-2; no definite D call. The V end was cut by 0 bases, the J end by 6 bases, with 15 bases between. There are 15 residues in the CDR3. In germline, CDR1 is SGHRS, CDR2 YFSETQ. DNA for the CDR3: TGCGCCAGCAGCTTGGGACTGCAGTCCTATAATGGCTACACCTTC. Its translation is CASSLGLQSYNGYTF.

CDR3 in amino acids: CASSLAGRVYNEQFF. The CDR3 nucleotides read TGTGCCAGCAGCCTAGCGGGACGAGTGTACAATGAGCAGTTCTTC. V is TRBV5-6 and J is TRBJ2-1; 9 nucleotides match TRBD2. V was pared by 4 bases and J by 4 bases, with 6 bases of the junction left unmatched. The germline gives CDR1 SGHDT, CDR2 YYEEEE. The CDR3 is 15 amino acids.

The chain is built from TRBV6-5 and TRBJ2-5; the match to TRBD1 covers 7 bases. The CDR3 loop spans 16 amino acids. The germline CDR1 and CDR2 sequences are MNHEY and SVGAGI. The trim removed 0 bases at V and 5 bases at J, leaving 9 bases unmatched. The CDR3 loop is CASSYSYRTGGETQYF. The DNA for the CDR3 is TGTGCCAGCAGTTACTCTTATCGGACAGGTGGGGAGACCCAGTACTTC.

V usage is TRBV13 and J usage is TRBJ1-2; no clear D. Trimming pared 0 bases from V and 8 bases from J, leaving 7 bases between. Per germline, CDR1 PRHDT and CDR2 FYEKMQ (reference sequence). CDR3 length equals 12 residues. For the CDR3, the DNA is TGTGCCAGCAGCTTAGGCGGGAAAGGCTACACCTTC. The encoded protein is CASSLGGKGYTF.

This clone was seen only once. The CDR3 nucleotides read TGTGCCAGCAGAAGGACGGGCCCCCACTACGAGCAGTACTTC. Amino acids: CASRRTGPHYEQYF. This chain connects TRBV2 to TRBJ2-7; the D is unclear. Trimming removed 6 bases from V and 3 bases from J, with 15 bases in between. The length of the CDR3 is 14 residues. From germline, CDR1 is SNHLY and CDR2 FYNNEI.

This chain links TRBV5-4 with TRBJ1-2; TRBD1 might be the D (5 bases). The CDR3 covers 14 residues. V lost 4 bases to trimming and J lost 5 bases, with 15 bases between them. Per the germline V gene, CDR1 is SGHNT and CDR2 is YYREEE (reference sequence). The chain's CDR3 is CASSHQTDRYGYTF. The CDR3 DNA reads TGTGCCAGCAGCCACCAGACAGACCGGTATGGCTACACCTTC.

This clone has just one count. V is TRBV30 and J is TRBJ2-7; 8 bases fit TRBD1. V gave up 2 bases and J gave up 6 bases; unmatched junction bases: 6. CDR1 is GTSNPN and CDR2 is SVGIG in the germline V gene (reference sequence). The CDR3 is 13 amino acids. The CDR3 DNA reads TGTGCCTGGAGTTTTGGACAGGGACGCGAGCAGTACTTC. Amino acid sequence: CAWSFGQGREQYF.

The chain has TRBV14 and TRBJ2-1; TRBD2 matches at 13 bases. The CDR3 runs to 18 residues. J gave up 7 bases and V 0 bases, and 9 bases lay outside the gene matches. Germline CDR1 reads SGHDN; CDR2 reads FVKESK. In nucleotides, the CDR3 is TGTGCCAGCAGCCAAGATTTCCGGACTAGCGGGAGCCGGAATGAGCAGTTCTTC. This codes for CASSQDFRTSGSRNEQFF.

The chain is built from TRBV27 and TRBJ2-3, with TRBD2 identical over 12 bases. The CDR3 extends over 18 amino acids. The V gene end was trimmed by 6 bases and the J gene end by 4 bases; junction bases not matched to a gene: 14. Germline values: CDR1 MNHEY, CDR2 SMNVEV (reference sequence). The CDR3 DNA reads TGTGCCAGCAGACGGACTAGCGGGACCCCCCGGGTCCCAGATACGCAGTATTTT. Residues: CASRRTSGTPRVPDTQYF.

This CDR3 reads CASSPTSGREADTQYF. The CDR3 nucleotides read TGTGCCAGCAGCCCGACTAGCGGGAGGGAGGCAGATACGCAGTATTTT. J is TRBJ2-3 and V is TRBV4-2; 14 bases are a match to TRBD2. Germline assignment: CDR1 LGHNA and CDR2 YNFKEQ. The trim removed 4 bases at V and 4 bases at J, leaving 4 bases unmatched. This CDR3 is 16 amino acids long.